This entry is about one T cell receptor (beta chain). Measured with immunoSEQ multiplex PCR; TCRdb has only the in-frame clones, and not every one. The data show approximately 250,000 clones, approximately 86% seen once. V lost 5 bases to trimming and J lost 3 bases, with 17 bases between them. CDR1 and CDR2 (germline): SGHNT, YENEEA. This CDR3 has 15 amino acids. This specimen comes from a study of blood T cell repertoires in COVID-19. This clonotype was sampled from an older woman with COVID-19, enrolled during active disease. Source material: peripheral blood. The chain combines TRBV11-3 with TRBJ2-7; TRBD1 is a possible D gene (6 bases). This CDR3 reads CASSPGQQSFYEQYF. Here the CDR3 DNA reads TGTGCCAGCAGCCCTGGACAGCAATCATTCTACGAGCAGTACTTC.